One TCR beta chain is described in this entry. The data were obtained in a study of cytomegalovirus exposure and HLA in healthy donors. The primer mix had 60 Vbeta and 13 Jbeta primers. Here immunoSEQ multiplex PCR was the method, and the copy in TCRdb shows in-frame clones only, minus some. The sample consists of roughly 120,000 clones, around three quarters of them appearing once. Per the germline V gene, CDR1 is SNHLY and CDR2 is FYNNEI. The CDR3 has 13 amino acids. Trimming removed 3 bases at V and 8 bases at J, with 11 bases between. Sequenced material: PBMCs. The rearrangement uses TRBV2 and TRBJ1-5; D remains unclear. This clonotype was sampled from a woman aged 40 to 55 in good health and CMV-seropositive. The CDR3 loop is CASSENRVEPQHF. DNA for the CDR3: TGTGCCAGCAGTGAGAACAGAGTAGAGCCCCAGCATTTT.